The present T cell receptor beta chain was sequenced within a study of shared clonotypes between healthy human individuals. Repertoires were generated with immunoSEQ multiplex PCR, while TCRdb's copy carries only in-frame clones and drops some. The profile shows about 2.4 million clones, roughly nine tenths of them singletons. The CDR3 contains 17 residues. Germline V gene data show CDR1 as SQVTM and CDR2 as ANQGSEA. With V trimmed by 2 bases and J by 2 bases, 5 bases remained unmatched. The sample was naive CD4+ T cells sorted from blood. The sample's subset: CD45RA+ positively selected. This receptor was obtained from a man between 18 and 29 years old in good health. The V gene is TRBV29-1, the J gene TRBJ2-1, with 14 bases fitting TRBD2. The CDR3: CSVEKGTSGSPYNEQFF. The CDR3, as DNA: TGCAGCGTTGAAAAGGGGACTAGCGGGAGCCCCTACAATGAGCAGTTCTTC.